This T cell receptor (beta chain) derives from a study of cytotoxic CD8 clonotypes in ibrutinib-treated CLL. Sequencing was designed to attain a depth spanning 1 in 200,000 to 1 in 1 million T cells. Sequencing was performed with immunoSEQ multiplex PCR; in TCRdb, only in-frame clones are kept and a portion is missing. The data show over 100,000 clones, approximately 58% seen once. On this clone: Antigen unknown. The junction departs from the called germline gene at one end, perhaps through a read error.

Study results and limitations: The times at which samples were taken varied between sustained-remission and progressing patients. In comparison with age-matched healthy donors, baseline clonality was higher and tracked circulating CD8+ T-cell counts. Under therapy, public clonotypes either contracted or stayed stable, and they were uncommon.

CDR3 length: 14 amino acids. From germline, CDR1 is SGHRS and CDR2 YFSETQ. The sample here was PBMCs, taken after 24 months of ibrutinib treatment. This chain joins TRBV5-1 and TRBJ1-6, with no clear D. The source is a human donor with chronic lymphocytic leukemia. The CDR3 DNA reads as TGCGCCAGCACCTTGGACGGATCTAATTCACCCCTCCACTTT. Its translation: CASTLDGSNSPLHF.